This T cell receptor (beta chain) stems from a study of cytomegalovirus exposure and HLA in healthy donors. Trimming removed 4 bases at V and 8 bases at J, with 13 bases between. The CDR3 has 13 amino acids. Per the germline V gene, CDR1 is SGHRS and CDR2 is YFSETQ. Regarding this clone: Its cognate antigen is unknown.

Using immunoSEQ multiplex PCR, the repertoire was profiled, and TCRdb retains in-frame clones only, with some absent. Among 250,000 to 350,000 clones, 75% to 90% were seen once, and the ten largest hold around 0.84%. Study results and caveats: The TCR clusters that emerged in the first cohort tended, a later analysis found, to co-occur in the roughly 120 validation repertoires. The CMV antigen specificity of a few CMV-associated chains was confirmed through in vitro analysis.

The sequence was collected from a woman between 18 and 30 years old in good health and CMV-seronegative. The J gene is TRBJ2-4, the V gene TRBV5-1; a weak D match, TRBD2 (5 bases). Sequenced: PBMCs. DNA for the CDR3: TGCGCCAGCAGCCCCGGGAAGTTTGACATTCAGTACTTC. Protein product: CASSPGKFDIQYF.